The 9 T cell receptor beta chains reported below all come from one sample, sequenced in a study of regulatory T cells in long-lasting Graves disease. Arm-PCR with iRepertoire HTBI primers amplified the CDR3 regions for these TCR beta libraries. MiXCR, run by TCRdb on the multiplex PCR reads, gives a single entry per CDR3 protein. Found here are roughly 470,000 distinct CDR3 sequences, roughly 20% of them singletons; the top ten hold approximately 7.8%. Time point denoted: persistent/refractory GD, antithyroid drugs over 5 years with positive TRAb. PBMC RNA was the source of the TCR library. The sample here was peripheral blood mononuclear cells (PBMCs), taken when the disease was refractory, from a patient treated with antithyroid drugs. The receptors stem from a female donor with Graves disease.

This clonotype was observed many times. This rearrangement joins TRBV11-2 to TRBJ2-7; 7 bases are a match to TRBD2. The CDR3 loop spans 12 amino acids. CDR1 is SGHAT and CDR2 is FQNNGV in the germline V gene. The junction had 5 bases not matched to a gene; V was cut back by 10 bases and J by 2 bases. As DNA, the CDR3 is TGTGCCATCGGGGGGTCCCCCTACGAGCAGTACTTC. As protein: CAIGGSPYEQYF. The full variable domain, completed using reference TRBV11-2 and TRBJ2-7, is EAGVAQSPRYKIIEKRQSVAFWCNPISGHATLYWYQQILGQGPKLLIQFQNNGVVDDSQLPKDRFSAERLKGVDSTLKIQPAKLEDSAVYLCAIGGSPYEQYFGPGTRLTVT.

This clonotype was detected ten times or more. The rearrangement links TRBV6-2 or TRBV6-3 to TRBJ1-4, with D unclear. Between the trimmed V and J ends, which lost 4 bases and 2 bases, there was a span of 8 bases. The CDR3 spans 14 residues. Per germline, CDR1 MNHEY and CDR2 SVGEGT. The CDR3 region has the DNA TGTGCCAGCAGTTCGAGTTGGACTAATGAAAAACTGTTTTTT. This encodes CASSSSWTNEKLFF.

Worth noting for this clonotype: This may stem from a read error, because a much larger clone lies one nucleotide away. The V and J genes are TRBV25-1 and TRBJ2-5; 7 nucleotides line up with TRBD1. V lost 8 bases to trimming and J lost 2 bases; unmatched junction nucleotides: 11. This CDR3 contains 15 residues. Looked up from germline, CDR1 is MGHDK and CDR2 is SYGVNS. The CDR3: CASRRTGQGQETQYF. In nucleotides, the CDR3 is TGTGCCAGCCGTAGGACAGGTCAAGGACAAGAGACCCAGTACTTC.

This clonotype was counted at least ten times. This sequence joins TRBV20-1 and TRBJ2-6; D gene unclear. Germline V gene lookup returns CDR1 DFQATT and CDR2 SNEGSKA (reference sequence). V dropped 5 bases and J dropped 2 bases, with 10 bases sitting between them. The CDR3 sequence is 14 residues long. The CDR3 loop is CSAPPHAGANVLTF. The CDR3, as DNA: TGCAGTGCTCCTCCCCACGCTGGGGCCAACGTCCTGACTTTC.

This chain connects TRBV5-6 to TRBJ2-7; TRBD2 matches 9 bases. Germline trimming cut 0 bases from V and 3 bases from J; bases unmatched to any gene: 7. The CDR3 totals 16 residues. Germline assignment: CDR1 SGHDT and CDR2 YYEEEE. The CDR3 region is CASSLDRGTSYYEQYF. DNA of the CDR3: TGTGCCAGCAGCTTGGACAGAGGGACTAGCTACTACGAGCAGTACTTC.

The rearrangement joins TRBV29-1 to TRBJ1-1, with TRBD1 identical over 7 bases. V shed 4 bases and J 1 base; nucleotides not matched to a gene: 9. Germline V gene lookup returns CDR1 SQVTM and CDR2 ANQGSEA. The CDR3 is 15 residues long. The CDR3: CSVGGFWTGNTEAFF. The CDR3 nucleotides read TGCAGCGTTGGGGGGTTTTGGACAGGGAACACTGAAGCTTTCTTT.

At least ten counts were recorded for this clonotype. This CDR3 is CASSQGTGNTGELFF. Written as DNA, the CDR3 is TGTGCCAGCAGCCAGGGGACAGGGAACACCGGGGAGCTGTTTTTT. The genes are TRBV2 and TRBJ2-2; 8 bases align to TRBD1. CDR1 is SNHLY and CDR2 is FYNNEI in the germline V gene. V trimming: 6 bases; J trimming: 1 base; junction bases outside the gene matches: 4. The CDR3 covers 15 residues.

The V gene is TRBV2, the J gene TRBJ2-3; D is uncertain. The CDR3 covers 11 residues. V lost 4 bases, J lost 6 bases, and 5 bases lay in between. Germline V gives CDR1 SNHLY, CDR2 FYNNEI. The CDR3 protein is CASSVSDTQYF. CDR3 bases: TGTGCCAGCAGTGTTTCGGATACGCAGTATTTT. The whole variable domain, filled in from reference TRBV2 and TRBJ2-3, reads EPEVTQTPSHQVTQMGQEVILRCVPISNHLYFYWYRQILGQKVEFLVSFYNNEISEKSEIFDDQFSVERPDGSNFTLKIRSTKLEDSAMYFCASSVSDTQYFGPGTRLTVL.

This chain connects TRBV30 to TRBJ1-3; D gene ambiguous. CDR1 GTSNPN and CDR2 SVGIG come from the germline V gene (reference sequence). Trimming stripped 4 bases from V and 0 bases from J, with 10 bases between. This CDR3 has 14 amino acids. CDR3 coding DNA: TGTGCCTGGAATCGGGGAAGCTCTGGAAACACCATATATTTT. Its translation: CAWNRGSSGNTIYF.